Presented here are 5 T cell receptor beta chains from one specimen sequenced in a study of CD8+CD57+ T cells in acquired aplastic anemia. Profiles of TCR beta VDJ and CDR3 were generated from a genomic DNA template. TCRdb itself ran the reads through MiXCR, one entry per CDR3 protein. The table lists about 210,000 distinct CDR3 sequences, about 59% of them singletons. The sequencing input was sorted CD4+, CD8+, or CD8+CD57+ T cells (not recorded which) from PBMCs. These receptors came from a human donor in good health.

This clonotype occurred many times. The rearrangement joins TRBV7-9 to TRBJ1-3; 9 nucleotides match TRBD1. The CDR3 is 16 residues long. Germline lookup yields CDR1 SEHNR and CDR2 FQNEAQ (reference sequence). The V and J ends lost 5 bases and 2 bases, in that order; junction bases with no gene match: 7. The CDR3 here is CASSHPTGGTGNTIYF. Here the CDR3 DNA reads TGTGCCAGCAGCCACCCAACAGGGGGCACTGGAAACACCATATATTTT. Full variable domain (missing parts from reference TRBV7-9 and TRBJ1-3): DTGVSQNPRHKITKRGQNVTFRCDPISEHNRLYWYRQTLGQGPEFLTYFQNEAQLEKSRLLSDRFSAERPKGSFSTLEIQRTEQGDSAMYLCASSHPTGGTGNTIYFGEGSWLTVV.

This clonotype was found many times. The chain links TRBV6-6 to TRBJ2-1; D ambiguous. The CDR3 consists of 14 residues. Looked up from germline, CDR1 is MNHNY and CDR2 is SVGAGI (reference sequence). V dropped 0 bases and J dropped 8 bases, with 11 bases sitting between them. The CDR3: CASSYSPGRDEQFF. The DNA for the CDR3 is TGTGCCAGCAGTTACTCACCCGGTCGCGATGAGCAGTTCTTC.

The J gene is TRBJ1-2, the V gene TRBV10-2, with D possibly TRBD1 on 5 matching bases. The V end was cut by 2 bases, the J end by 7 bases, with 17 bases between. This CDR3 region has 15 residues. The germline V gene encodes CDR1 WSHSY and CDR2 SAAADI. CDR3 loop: CASSEIARDVVGYTF. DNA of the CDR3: TGCGCCAGCAGTGAGATCGCCAGGGACGTGGTTGGCTACACCTTC.

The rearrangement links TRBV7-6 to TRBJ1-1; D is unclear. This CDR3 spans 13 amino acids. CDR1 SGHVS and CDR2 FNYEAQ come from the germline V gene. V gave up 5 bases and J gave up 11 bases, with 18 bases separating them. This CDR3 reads CASSAGPPNEAFF. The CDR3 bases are TGTGCCAGCAGCGCGGGCCCTCCCAATGAGGCTTTCTTT.

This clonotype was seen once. CDR3 region: CASSLGGAGICYPEAFF. DNA for the CDR3: TGTGCCAGCAGCTTAGGTGGGGCGGGAATATGCTACCCTGAAGCTTTCTTT. The chain is built from TRBV7-9 and TRBJ1-1; TRBD1 is a possible D gene (5 bases). CDR1 is SEHNR and CDR2 is FQNEAQ in the germline V gene (reference sequence). The CDR3 is made up of 17 amino acids. The V gene lost 1 base and the J gene lost 6 bases, with 21 bases spanning the gap.